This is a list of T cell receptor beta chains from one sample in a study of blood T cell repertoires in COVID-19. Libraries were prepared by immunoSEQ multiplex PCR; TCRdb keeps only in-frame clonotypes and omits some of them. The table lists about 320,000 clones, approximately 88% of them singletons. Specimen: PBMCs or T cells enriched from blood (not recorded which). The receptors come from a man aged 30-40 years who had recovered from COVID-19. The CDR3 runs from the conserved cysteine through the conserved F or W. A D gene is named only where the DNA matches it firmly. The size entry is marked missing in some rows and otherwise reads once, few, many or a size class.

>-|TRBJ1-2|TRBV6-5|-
CASSYEAAYGYTF
TGTGCCAGCAGTTACGAGGCAGCCTATGGCTACACCTTC
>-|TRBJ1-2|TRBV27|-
CASSLQGMSYGYTF
TGTGCCAGCAGTTTACAGGGGATGAGCTATGGCTACACCTTC
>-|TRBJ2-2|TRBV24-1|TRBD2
CATSDLGVAGPSTGELFF
TGTGCCACCAGTGACTTGGGGGTAGCGGGGCCGAGCACCGGGGAGCTGTTTTTT
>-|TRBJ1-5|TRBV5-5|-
CASSLRAPQDSNQPQHF
TGTGCCAGCAGCTTGAGGGCCCCACAGGATAGCAATCAGCCCCAGCATTTT
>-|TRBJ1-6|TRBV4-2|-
CASSRSAGANSPLHF
TGTGCCAGCAGTCGTTCGGCGGGGGCGAATTCACCCCTCCACTTT
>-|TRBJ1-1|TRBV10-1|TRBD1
CASSGGQGSTEAFF
TGCGCCAGCAGTGGCGGACAGGGGAGTACTGAAGCTTTCTTT
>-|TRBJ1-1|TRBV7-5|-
CVRSLDRGEAFF
TGTGTCAGAAGCTTGGACAGGGGCGAAGCTTTCTTT
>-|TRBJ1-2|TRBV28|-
CASSLSTVNYGYTF
TGTGCCAGCAGTTTGAGCACGGTGAACTATGGCTACACCTTC
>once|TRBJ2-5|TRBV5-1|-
CASQREFQETQYF
TGCGCCAGTCAGAGGGAGTTCCAAGAGACCCAGTACTTC
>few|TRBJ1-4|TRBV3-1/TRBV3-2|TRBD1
CASSPRQGGREKLFF
TGTGCCAGCAGCCCCCGACAGGGGGGACGTGAAAAACTGTTTTTT
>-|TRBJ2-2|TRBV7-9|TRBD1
CASSARTGQGRAGELFF
TGTGCCAGCAGCGCCCGAACCGGACAGGGTAGAGCCGGGGAGCTGTTTTTT
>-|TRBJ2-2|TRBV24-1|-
CATTRPGHTGELFF
TGTGCCACCACGAGGCCAGGGCACACCGGGGAGCTGTTTTTT
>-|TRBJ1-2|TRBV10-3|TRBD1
CAISERQGDYGYTF
TGTGCCATCAGTGAGAGGCAGGGGGACTATGGCTACACCTTC
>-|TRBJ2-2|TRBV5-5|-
CASSSPLWTGELFF
TGTGCCAGCAGCTCTCCCCTATGGACCGGGGAGCTGTTTTTT
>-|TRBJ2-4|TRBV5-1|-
CASSLVGHSKNIQYF
TGCGCCAGCAGCTTGGTAGGACATTCCAAAAACATTCAGTACTTC
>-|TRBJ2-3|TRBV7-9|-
CASSPLQGSDTQYF
TGTGCCAGCAGCCCACTCCAGGGCTCAGATACGCAGTATTTT
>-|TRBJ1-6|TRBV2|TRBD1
CASSVEVSVGQGEPLHF
TGTGCCAGCAGTGTAGAGGTTTCTGTCGGACAGGGAGAACCCCTCCACTTT
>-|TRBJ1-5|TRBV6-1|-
CASSETGVQPQHF
TGTGCCAGCAGTGAAACCGGGGTTCAGCCCCAGCATTTT
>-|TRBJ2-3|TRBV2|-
CASSPDSGTDTQYF
TGTGCCAGCAGTCCGGACAGTGGCACAGATACGCAGTATTTT
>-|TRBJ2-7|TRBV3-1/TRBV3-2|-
CASSNPSTDRIYEQYF
TGTGCCAGCAGCAACCCATCGACTGACAGGATCTACGAGCAGTACTTC
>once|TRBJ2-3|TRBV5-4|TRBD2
CASSLGGLNGADTQYF
TGTGCCAGCAGCTTGGGGGGACTAAACGGAGCAGATACGCAGTATTTT
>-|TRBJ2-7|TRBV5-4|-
CASSLGEYEQYF
TGTGCCAGCAGCTTAGGGGAATACGAGCAGTACTTC
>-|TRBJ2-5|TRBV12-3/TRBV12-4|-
CASSNREGETQYF
TGTGCCAGCAGTAACAGGGAGGGAGAGACCCAGTACTTC
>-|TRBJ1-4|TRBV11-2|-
CASSWGTTPKLFF
TGTGCCAGCAGCTGGGGGACAACCCCAAAACTGTTTTTT
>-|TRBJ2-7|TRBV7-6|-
CASSLGLVSYEQYF
TGTGCCAGCAGCTTAGGGCTTGTGTCCTACGAGCAGTACTTC
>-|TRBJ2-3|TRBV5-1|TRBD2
CASRPGGTSTDTQYF
TGCGCCAGCAGACCGGGGGGAACTAGCACAGATACGCAGTATTTT
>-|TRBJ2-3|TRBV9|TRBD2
CASSVKKGSGGAWSTDTQYF
TGTGCCAGCAGCGTAAAGAAGGGTAGCGGGGGGGCTTGGAGCACAGATACGCAGTATTTT
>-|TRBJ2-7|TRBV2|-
CASSPDGGQRGYF
TGTGCCAGCAGTCCCGACGGGGGGCAAAGGGGGTACTTC